The present T cell receptor beta chain was sequenced within a study of T cell repertoires in aging, cancer and after chemotherapy. On the study more broadly: Paired samples before and after chemotherapy came from chronic lymphocytic leukemia patients on fludarabine- or bendamustine-based regimens. Regarding the study as a whole: Across the chemotherapy interval, each cancer cohort showed higher median generation probability, suggesting thymic rebound.

A remark on this clonotype: Its specificity is unknown.

Peripheral blood genomic DNA, not sorted cells or RNA, was the template. TRB rearrangements spanning V, D and J were amplified using mixed TRB-A/B primers. From the multiplex PCR reads, TCRdb called clonotypes with MiXCR, one entry per CDR3 protein. The sample yields 4,500 to 5,000 distinct CDR3 sequences, roughly a quarter seen once. Trimming removed 1 base from V and 4 bases from J; junction bases left unmatched: 6. The CDR3 spans 16 residues. Germline lookup yields CDR1 SEHNR and CDR2 FQNEAQ (reference sequence). V usage is TRBV7-9 and J usage is TRBJ1-2; 10 bases are shared with TRBD1. The material sequenced was blood. The origin of this receptor is a human donor with a blood cancer. Written as DNA, the CDR3 is TGTGCCAGCAGCTTAGGGGGGACAGGGGCCCCCTATGGCTACACCTTC. This translates into CASSLGGTGAPYGYTF.